The clone carrying this T cell receptor beta chain was counted a few times. The CDR3 covers 14 residues. The V end was cut by 0 bases, the J end by 4 bases, with 10 bases between. The germline V gene has CDR1 SGHRS and CDR2 YFSETQ. Expressed TCRB transcripts were sequenced because the isolated RNA had all been reverse transcribed beforehand. Sequenced by immunoSEQ multiplex PCR; TCRdb stores in-frame clones only, minus some. Among under 150,000 clones listed, about 50% were seen once. The data originate from a study of beta chain features in type 1 diabetes. This chain links TRBV5-1 with TRBJ1-2; no firm D call. This TCR came from a man aged 18-30 years in good health. The material sequenced was Tregs from blood. CDR3: CASSLGRSPYGYTF. The CDR3 DNA reads as TGCGCCAGCAGCTTGGGCCGTAGCCCCTATGGCTACACCTTC.